Included here is one TCR beta chain sequence, with context. Its antigen target is currently unknown. Nothing much larger sits one base from this clone, and base qualities are not available. The entry originates in a study of graft-versus-host responses after intestinal transplantation (dated by TCRdb to the early 2020s). Turning to the overall study: Multivisceral, liver-intestinal, or isolated intestinal transplants were received by the recipients. Instead of going to the commercial service, samples from a few later patients were sequenced in-house on an Illumina MiSeq and processed with MiXCR. After intestinal transplantation, graft-versus-host and host-versus-graft alloreactive T cell clones in the graft, circulation and bone marrow were tracked using bulk TCR-beta CDR3 sequencing. Anti-thymocyte globulin induction was given to all recipients, followed by maintenance tacrolimus and steroids for approximately three years. A cohort of around 25 intestinal transplant recipients, including one retransplant, was enrolled, and a few patients lacking pretransplant specimens were excluded. Alloreactive clones were identified by sequencing pre-transplant mixed lymphocyte reaction products and comparing them with unstimulated pre-transplant donor and recipient T cells. A peak of at least 4% donor T cells among recipient peripheral blood mononuclear cells was the definition used for donor T cell macrochimerism. Broad study findings and their caveats: The relatively low number and heterogeneity of intestinal transplant patients limited the conclusions. Early after transplant, peak levels of circulating GvH clones were associated with declines in HvG clones. Patients with donor T cell macrochimerism had high GvH to HvG T cell clonal ratios in their allografts. GvH clones turned up in recipient bone marrow, with some appearing earlier in ileal mucosa or blood, a pattern consistent with an intestinal mucosal origin.

In light of the paper, this sample's time point label describes: cells obtained before transplantation from donor or recipient. CD3+CD4+ and CD3+CD8+ populations were FACS-sorted from unstimulated pre-transplant donor and recipient cells taken from spleen or lymph nodes. V and J lose 2 bases and 4 bases, and a span of 7 bases separates them. Taken from the germline V gene, the CDR1 and CDR2 loops are SGDLS and YYNGEE. Inclusive of the bounding cysteine and phenylalanine, the CDR3 is 14 residues long. Only CDR3 DNA remains: 42 bases, in frame from the first base. The library was obtained by the immunoSEQ multiplex PCR assay. For most patients, genomic DNA was isolated with the Qiagen DNeasy Blood and Tissue Kit and sent frozen to Adaptive Biotechnologies for TCR sequencing. Adaptive Biotechnologies carried out high-throughput TCR-beta CDR3 sequencing of genomic DNA for most patients. Concerning the study's data processing: TCR sequencing data for around 19 patients were retrieved from Adaptive's ImmunoSEQ software; a few other patients were processed with MiXCR and VDJtools. CD4 versus CD8 sorting errors were corrected by removing sequences found in both subsets at a frequency ratio below 5:1. Because the origin of CDR3 nucleotide sequences shared between donor and recipient could not be assigned, those sequences were removed. To count as alloreactive, a clone needed at least 2-fold expansion over unstimulated cells and a minimum CFSE-low frequency of 0.002% (template counts) or 0.001% (read counts). Mappable clones were those detected in sequenced pre-transplant spleen, lymph node, or MLR CFSE-low populations of the donor or recipient. Cumulative frequency of alloreactive clones was calculated as a percentage of all sequences weighted by copy number. TCRdb carries this immuneACCESS record with in-frame sequences only. Its versions omit some clonotypes, under half of them owing to an unresolved V gene in the studies checked, with the rest unexplained. That table furnishes V, J and clone size, whereas the DNA furnished D and trimming. The sample yields approximately 46,000 clones; around 85% were counted once. The ten biggest clones cover 0.45% to 0.55% of the sample.

Sequenced material: unstimulated CD4+ T cells sorted from spleen or lymph node cells, taken before transplant. This TCR was sampled from a human donor who was the organ donor for an intestinal transplant. The chain employs TRBV9 and TRBJ1-6; the D gene is perhaps TRBD1, from 6 matching bases. At the DNA level, the sequence is TGTGCCAGCAGCGTGGGACAATATAATTCACCCCTCCACTTT. It is translated as CASSVGQYNSPLHF. Reference TRBV9 and TRBJ1-6 genes cover what lies past the CDR3, so the full variable domain is DSGVTQTPKHLITATGQRVTLRCSPRSGDLSVYWYQQSLDQGLQFLIQYYNGEERAKGNILERFSAQQFPDLHSELNLSSLELGDSALYFCASSVGQYNSPLHFGNGTRLTVT.